The source of this T cell receptor (beta chain) is a study of beta chain features in type 1 diabetes. This clone was seen ten or more times. This CDR3 spans 15 amino acids. With 1 base removed from V and 1 base from J, the gap between germline ends came to 9 bases. Germline V gene sequence: CDR1 SGHDN, CDR2 FVKESK. The authors reverse transcribed all of the isolated RNA, so sequencing captured expressed TCRB transcripts. Repertoires were generated with immunoSEQ multiplex PCR, while TCRdb's copy carries only in-frame clones and drops some. The table lists about 300,000 clones, 8% of them singletons. The chain carries TRBV14 and TRBJ2-3; D not resolved. The clonotype was recovered from a young woman in good health. Material: central memory CD4+ T cells from blood. CDR3 bases: TGTGCCAGCAGCCAAGCGCTCTTGGGCACAGATACGCAGTATTTT. Amino acids: CASSQALLGTDTQYF.